The 4 T cell receptor beta chains listed next were all sequenced from one sample in a study of T cell repertoires in cytomegalovirus infection. TCRdb analysed the reads with MiXCR anew, one entry per CDR3 protein. The sample lists approximately 250,000 distinct CDR3 sequences, 6% to 8% occurring once. The sequenced material came from PBMCs. These receptors were collected from a human donor in good health (CMV status not recorded). Some clones in this sample may be carry-over from other donors' samples.

This clonotype was recorded at least ten times. The rearrangement joins TRBV14 to TRBJ1-6; a possible D gene is TRBD1 (6 bases). This CDR3 region has 14 residues. CDR1 and CDR2 (germline): SGHDN, FVKESK. V was pared by 4 bases and J by 5 bases, with 9 bases between. The CDR3 sequence: CASSPRQDNSPLHF. In DNA form, the CDR3 reads TGTGCCAGCAGCCCGCGACAGGATAATTCACCCCTCCACTTT.

This clonotype appeared many times. The J gene is TRBJ2-1, the V gene TRBV20-1; 10 nucleotides match TRBD1. Trimming removed 2 bases from V and 2 bases from J; junction bases left unmatched: 9. Germline CDR1 DFQATT, CDR2 SNEGSKA (reference sequence). This CDR3 has 17 amino acids. The CDR3 loop is CSARSPGQGVTYNEQFF. The CDR3 region has the DNA TGCAGTGCTAGATCTCCCGGACAGGGGGTAACCTACAATGAGCAGTTCTTC.

This clonotype was detected a few times. The chain is built from TRBV20-1 and TRBJ1-2, with TRBD1 matching over 11 bases. Germline CDR1 DFQATT, CDR2 SNEGSKA (reference sequence). With 5 bases clipped from V and 3 bases from J, the junction kept 5 bases outside the gene matches. The CDR3 is 14 amino acids. CDR3 amino acids: CSAPGQGADYGYTF. The DNA for the CDR3 is TGCAGTGCTCCTGGACAGGGGGCGGACTATGGCTACACCTTC.

In this sample, this clonotype turned up many times. The rearrangement joins TRBV12-3 or TRBV12-4 to TRBJ1-1; no clear D gene. CDR3 size: 15 residues. Trimming shortened V by 1 base and J by 6 bases, and 15 bases separated the two germline ends. CDR3 residues: CASSLGYRSAPEAFF. The DNA for the CDR3 is TGTGCCAGCAGTTTAGGGTATCGATCCGCCCCTGAAGCTTTCTTT.